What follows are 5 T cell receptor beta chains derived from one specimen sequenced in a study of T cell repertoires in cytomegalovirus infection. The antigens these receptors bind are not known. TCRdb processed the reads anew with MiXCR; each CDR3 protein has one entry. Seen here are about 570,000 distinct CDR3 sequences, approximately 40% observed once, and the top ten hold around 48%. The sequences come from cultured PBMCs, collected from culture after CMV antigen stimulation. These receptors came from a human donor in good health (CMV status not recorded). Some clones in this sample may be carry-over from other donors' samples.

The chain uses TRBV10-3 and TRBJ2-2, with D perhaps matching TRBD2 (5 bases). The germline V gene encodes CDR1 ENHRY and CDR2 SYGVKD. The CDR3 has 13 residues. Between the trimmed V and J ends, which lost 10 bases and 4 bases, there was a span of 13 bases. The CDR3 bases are TGTGCCACCCGGGGAGCGTCCACCGGGGAGCTGTTTTTT. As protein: CATRGASTGELFF.

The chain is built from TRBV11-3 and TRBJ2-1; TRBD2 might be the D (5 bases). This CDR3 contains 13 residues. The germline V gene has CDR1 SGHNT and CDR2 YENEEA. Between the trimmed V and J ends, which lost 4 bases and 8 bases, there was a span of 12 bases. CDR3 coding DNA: TGTGCCAGCAGCTCCGAGGGCCCCTATGAGCAGTTCTTC. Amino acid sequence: CASSSEGPYEQFF. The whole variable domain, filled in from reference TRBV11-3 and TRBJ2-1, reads EAGVVQSPRYKIIEKKQPVAFWCNPISGHNTLYWYLQNLGQGPELLIRYENEEAVDDSQLPKDRFSAERLKGVDSTLKIQPAELGDSAVYLCASSSEGPYEQFFGPGTRLTVL.

CDR3 region: CATSSPTSYEQYF. CDR3 DNA: TGTGCCACCAGCAGCCCGACTAGCTACGAGCAGTACTTC. V and J are TRBV15 and TRBJ2-7, with a possible D match to TRBD2 (6 bases). The V gene lost 3 bases and the J gene lost 3 bases, with 9 bases spanning the gap. The germline V gene encodes CDR1 LNHNV and CDR2 YYDKDF (reference sequence). The CDR3 has 13 amino acids.

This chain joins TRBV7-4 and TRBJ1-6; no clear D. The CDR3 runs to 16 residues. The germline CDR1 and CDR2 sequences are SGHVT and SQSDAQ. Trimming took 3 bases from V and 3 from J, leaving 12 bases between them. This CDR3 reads CASSFPESGYNSPLHF. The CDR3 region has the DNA TGTGCCAGCAGCTTCCCGGAAAGCGGCTATAATTCACCCCTCCACTTT. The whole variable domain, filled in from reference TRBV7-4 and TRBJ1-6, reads GAGVSQSPRYKVAKRGRDVALRCDSISGHVTLYWYRQTLGQGSEVLTYSQSDAQRDKSGRPSGRFSAERPERSVSTLKIQRTEQGDSAVYLCASSFPESGYNSPLHFGNGTRLTVT.

Written as DNA, the CDR3 is TGCAGCGGGGGTGACAGGGAAAATGGCGAGCAGTACTTC. As protein: CSGGDRENGEQYF. The rearrangement joins TRBV29-1 to TRBJ2-7; 7 nucleotides match TRBD1. After removal of 7 bases from V and 6 bases from J, the junction contained 12 bases not matched to a gene. Germline V gene lookup returns CDR1 SQVTM and CDR2 ANQGSEA. This CDR3 has 13 residues.